This T cell receptor beta chain was recovered during a study of blood T cell repertoires in COVID-19. As for the study in general: Samples taken during acute and convalescent COVID-19 were collected in the United States, Italy and Spain. Sample material is recorded as cDNA or gDNA derived from T cells, B-cell-depleted T cells, or PBMCs.

In the original analysis: From reference gene primer amplification, estimates of nucleated cell counts were derived. Some clones are missing from TCRdb's copy, which holds only in-frame ones; the method was immunoSEQ multiplex PCR. V and J calls and clone size are copied from that table; D and trimming were computed from the DNA. Here the sample spans tens of thousands of clones, 76% being singletons. A Seattle source enrolled patients during active infection and followed them longitudinally. CDR1 is SEHNR and CDR2 is FQNEAQ in the germline V gene (reference sequence). Trimming removed 1 base from V and 6 bases from J, with 13 bases in between. The CDR3 is 15 amino acids.

Material for sequencing was peripheral blood. The TCR was taken from a man in his 60s with COVID-19, enrolled during active disease. The chain combines TRBV7-9 with TRBJ1-3, with no clear D. As DNA, the CDR3 is TGTGCCAGCAGCTTAGAACGGTTGGGAGCAAACACCATATATTTT. Translation gives CASSLERLGANTIYF.